The rows below give T cell receptor beta chains drawn from one sample of a study of T cells in localized non-small cell lung cancer. Generated by immunoSEQ multiplex PCR, the TCRdb table keeps only in-frame clones and is missing some. The sample yields tens of thousands of clones, about 89% seen once. Here the sequenced sample was peripheral blood, taken before any cancer treatment. The receptor set was obtained from a man between 40 and 69 years old with stage I lung adenocarcinoma. CDR3s include the opening cysteine and the closing phenylalanine or tryptophan.

>TRBV28|TRBJ2-7
CASSLSRGEQYF
>TRBV5-1|TRBJ1-1
CASSLGPLGTEAFF
>TRBV9|TRBJ1-1
CASSVGGQTEAFF
>TRBV7-3|TRBJ2-2
CASSLTGGVTGELFF
>TRBV30|TRBJ2-7
CAWRPGHWRIEQYF
>TRBV11-3|TRBJ2-7
CASSLVVADRQYF
>TRBV5-8|TRBJ2-3
CASSDLQRELADTQYF
>TRBV11-2|TRBJ2-1
CASSEEEFNEQFF
>TRBV11-1|TRBJ1-1
CASSLQGYTEAFF
>TRBV21-1|TRBJ1-5
CASSKEKRSNQPQHF
>TRBV28|TRBJ2-3
CASSTLAESSTDTQYF
>TRBV10-3|TRBJ2-7
CAISESSSASSYEQYF
>TRBV9|TRBJ2-1
CASSVASGSYEQFF
>TRBV5-5|TRBJ1-4
CASSRTATNEKLFF
>TRBV6-5|TRBJ1-2
CASSSTGDGYTF
>TRBV30|TRBJ1-4
CAWSRQVEKLFF
>TRBV25-1|TRBJ2-5
CASSEYTGRPETQYF
>TRBV11-3|TRBJ2-5
CASSIGFLGAAQETQYF
>TRBV5-1|TRBJ2-1
CASSYGTGVYNEQFF
>TRBV5-4|TRBJ2-3
CASSTTGGPTDTQYF
>TRBV28|TRBJ1-3
CASSGVDTIYF
>TRBV4-3|TRBJ2-7
CASSQENSGGYEQYF
>TRBV6-1|TRBJ2-6
CASSGGTISGANVLTF
>TRBV20-1|TRBJ2-1
CSAILRNEQFF
>TRBV18|TRBJ1-2
CASSPAGLNYGYTF
>TRBV2|TRBJ2-7
CASRTSGTTYEQYF
>TRBV4-1|TRBJ1-2
CASSQSGTGNYGYTF
>TRBV19|TRBJ2-1
CASSAGTPNNEQFF
>TRBV6-5|TRBJ1-3
CATKDRAHSGNTIYF
>TRBV7-6|TRBJ2-1
CASSLVSRGEQFF
>TRBV4-1|TRBJ1-5
CASSQDSAVNQPQHF
>TRBV7-9|TRBJ2-1
CASSLGGVGYEQFF
>TRBV21-1|TRBJ2-7
CASNLGAIVSYEQYF
>TRBV18|TRBJ1-1
CASSQGMNTEAFF
>TRBV6-5|TRBJ2-3
CATLVGTDTQYF
>TRBV19|TRBJ2-7
CATSPGHLLYEQYF
>TRBV7-9|TRBJ2-1
CASSLLAGLHNEQFF
>TRBV21-1|TRBJ2-7
CASSTRLAGGLDEQYF
>TRBV10-2|TRBJ2-7
CASKRGGVSSYEQYF
>TRBV9|TRBJ2-2
CASSVSEIGQGYTGELFF
>TRBV7-2|TRBJ2-3
CASSYLSRPTDTQYF
>TRBV27|TRBJ2-1
CASSLYPGTSSNEQFF
>TRBV7-2|TRBJ2-3
CASGNTDTQYF
>TRBV5-1|TRBJ1-2
CASSSRNGYGYTF
>TRBV19|TRBJ1-1
CATHDRLSRWTEAFF
>TRBV6-5|TRBJ2-7
CASSYSRQGYYEQYF
>TRBV7-3|TRBJ2-2
CASSLLGTSGFTGELFF
>TRBV6-1|TRBJ2-7
CASRAGTAYEQYF
>TRBV19|TRBJ2-3
CASTHSFQGDTQYF
>TRBV30|TRBJ2-4
CAWSSNGLGSALVWF
>TRBV30|TRBJ2-7
CAWRTSSSYEQYF